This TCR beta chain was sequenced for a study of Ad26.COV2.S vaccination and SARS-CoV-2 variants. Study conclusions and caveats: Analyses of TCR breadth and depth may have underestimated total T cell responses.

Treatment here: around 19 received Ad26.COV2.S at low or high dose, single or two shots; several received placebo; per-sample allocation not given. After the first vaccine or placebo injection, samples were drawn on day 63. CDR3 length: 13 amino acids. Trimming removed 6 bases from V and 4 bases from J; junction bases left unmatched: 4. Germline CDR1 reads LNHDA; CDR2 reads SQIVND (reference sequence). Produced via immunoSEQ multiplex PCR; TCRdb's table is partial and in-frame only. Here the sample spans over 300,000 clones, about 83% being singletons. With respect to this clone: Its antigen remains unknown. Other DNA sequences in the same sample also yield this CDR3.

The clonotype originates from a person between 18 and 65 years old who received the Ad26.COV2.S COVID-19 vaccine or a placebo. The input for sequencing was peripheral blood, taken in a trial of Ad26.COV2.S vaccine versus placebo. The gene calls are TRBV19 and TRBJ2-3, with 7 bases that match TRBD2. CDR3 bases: TGTGCCAGTAGCCCTCGGGGGGCAGATACGCAGTATTTT. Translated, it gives CASSPRGADTQYF.